What follows describes a single T cell receptor beta chain. The data stem from a study of OX40 agonist ivuxolimab in advanced cancers. The V end was cut by 2 bases, the J end by 7 bases, with 6 bases between. The length of the CDR3 is 11 residues. Germline V CDR1 and CDR2: MNHEY, SVGAGI. Repertoires were generated with immunoSEQ multiplex PCR, while TCRdb's copy carries only in-frame clones and drops some. This table has tens of thousands of clones, roughly 85% appearing once. J is TRBJ2-7 and V is TRBV6-5; possible D gene TRBD2, 6 bases. This sample comprised CD4+ or CD8+ T cells sorted from blood, obtained in a trial of the OX40 agonist ivuxolimab. The clonotype comes from an adult with an advanced solid tumor such as melanoma, head and neck, liver or kidney cancer. The CDR3 spells CASSYGGEQYF. In DNA, the CDR3 is TGTGCCAGCAGTTACGGAGGGGAGCAGTACTTC.